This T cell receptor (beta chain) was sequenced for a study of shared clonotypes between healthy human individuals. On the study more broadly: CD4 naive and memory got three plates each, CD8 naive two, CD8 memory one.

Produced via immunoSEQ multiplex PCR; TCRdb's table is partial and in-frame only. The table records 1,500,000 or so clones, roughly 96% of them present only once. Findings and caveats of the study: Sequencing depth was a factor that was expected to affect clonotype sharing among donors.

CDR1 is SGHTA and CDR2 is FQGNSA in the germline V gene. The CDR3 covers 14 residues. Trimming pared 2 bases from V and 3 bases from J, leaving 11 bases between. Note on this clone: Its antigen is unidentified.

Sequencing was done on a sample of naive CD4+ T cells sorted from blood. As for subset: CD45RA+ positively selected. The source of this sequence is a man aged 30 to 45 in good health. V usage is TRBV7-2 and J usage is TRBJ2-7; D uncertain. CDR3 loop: CASSLRSPIYEQYF. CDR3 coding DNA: TGTGCCAGCAGCTTACGGTCCCCCATCTACGAGCAGTACTTC.